Detailed here is one TCR beta chain. Trimming stripped 3 bases from V and 14 bases from J, with 14 bases between. Germline assignment: CDR1 MGHRA and CDR2 YSYEKL. This CDR3 has 12 residues. This sample is part of a study of CD8 T cells in Susac syndrome. The sequenced target, TCR beta, came from blood CD8+ and CD4+ T cells. Negative isolation was used for CD8+ and CD4+ T cells and FACS enrichment for TEMRA cells. RNA totalling roughly 0.45 to 1 ug underwent reverse transcription with random hexamers. Amplification of TCR beta CDR3 used immunoSEQ multiplex PCR across 54 Vbeta and 13 Jbeta. MiXCR, applied by TCRdb to the immunoSEQ multiplex PCR reads, yields one record per CDR3 protein. Counted here are around 230,000 distinct CDR3 sequences, 95% occurring once; the ten biggest clones make up 0.085% to 0.095%.

V usage is TRBV4-1 and J usage is TRBJ2-1; D perhaps matches TRBD1 (6 bases). The receptor's source is a human donor with multiple sclerosis. Sequenced material: CD4+ T cells from PBMCs. CDR3 nucleotides: TGCGCCAGCAGCCACCCCACAGGGAAAAAGTTCTTC. Its translation: CASSHPTGKKFF.